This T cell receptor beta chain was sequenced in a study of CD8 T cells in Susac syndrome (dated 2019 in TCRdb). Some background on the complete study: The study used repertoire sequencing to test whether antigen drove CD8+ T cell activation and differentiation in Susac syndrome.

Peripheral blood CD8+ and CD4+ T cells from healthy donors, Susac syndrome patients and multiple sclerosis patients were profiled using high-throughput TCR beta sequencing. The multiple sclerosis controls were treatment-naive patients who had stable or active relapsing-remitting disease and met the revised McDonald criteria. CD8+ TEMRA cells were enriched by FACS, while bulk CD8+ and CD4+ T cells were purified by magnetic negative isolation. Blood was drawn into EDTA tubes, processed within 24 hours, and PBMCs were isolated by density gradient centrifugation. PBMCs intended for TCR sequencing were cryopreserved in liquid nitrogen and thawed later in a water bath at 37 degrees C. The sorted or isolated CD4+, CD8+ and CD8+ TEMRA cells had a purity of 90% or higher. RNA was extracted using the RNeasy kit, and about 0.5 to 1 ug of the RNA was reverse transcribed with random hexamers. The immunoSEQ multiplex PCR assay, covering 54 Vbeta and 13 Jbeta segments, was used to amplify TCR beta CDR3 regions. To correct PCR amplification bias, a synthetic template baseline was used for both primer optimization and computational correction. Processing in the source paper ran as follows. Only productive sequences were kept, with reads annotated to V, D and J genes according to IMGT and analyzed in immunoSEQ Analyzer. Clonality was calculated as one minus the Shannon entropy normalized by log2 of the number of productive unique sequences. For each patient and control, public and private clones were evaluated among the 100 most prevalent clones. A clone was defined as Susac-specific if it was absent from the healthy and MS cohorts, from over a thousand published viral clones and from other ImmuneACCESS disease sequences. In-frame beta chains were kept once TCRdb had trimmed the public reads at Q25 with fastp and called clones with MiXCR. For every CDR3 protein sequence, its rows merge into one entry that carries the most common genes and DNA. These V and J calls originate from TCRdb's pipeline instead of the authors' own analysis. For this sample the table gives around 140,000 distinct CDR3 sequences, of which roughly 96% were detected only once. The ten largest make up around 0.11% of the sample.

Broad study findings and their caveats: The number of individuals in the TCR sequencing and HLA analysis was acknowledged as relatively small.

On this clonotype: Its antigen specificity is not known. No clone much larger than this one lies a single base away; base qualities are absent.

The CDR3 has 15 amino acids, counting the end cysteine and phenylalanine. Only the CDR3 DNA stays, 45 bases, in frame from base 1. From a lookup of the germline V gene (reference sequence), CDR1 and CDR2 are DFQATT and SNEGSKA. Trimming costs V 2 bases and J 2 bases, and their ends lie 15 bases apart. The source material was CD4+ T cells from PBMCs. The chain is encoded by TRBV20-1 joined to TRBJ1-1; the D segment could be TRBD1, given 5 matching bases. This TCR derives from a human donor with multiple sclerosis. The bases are TGCAGTGCTAGACCGGGGCCTGGGGCCAACACTGAAGCTTTCTTT. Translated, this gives CSARPGPGANTEAFF.